A single sample gave rise to the 20 T cell receptor beta chains below, sequenced in a study of cytomegalovirus exposure and HLA in healthy donors. The PCR was carried out with 60 Vbeta primers and 13 Jbeta primers. Measured with immunoSEQ multiplex PCR; TCRdb has only the in-frame clones, and not every one. The sample carries about 130,000 clones, approximately 74% recorded once. The sequenced material came from PBMCs. The receptors shown here come from a male donor in good health and CMV-seronegative.

The chain couples TRBV7-2 to TRBJ1-4, with D unresolved. The ends were cut back, 3 bases at V and 5 bases at J, with 13 bases in the middle. Per germline, CDR1 SGHTA and CDR2 FQGNSA. CDR3 length: 15 amino acids. This CDR3 reads CASSFWPQINEKLFF. The CDR3 DNA is TGTGCCAGCAGCTTCTGGCCCCAGATAAATGAAAAACTGTTTTTT.

This clone was seen a single time. V is TRBV7-2 and J is TRBJ2-2; D gene uncertain. Germline assignment: CDR1 SGHTA and CDR2 FQGNSA. V was pared by 3 bases and J by 4 bases, with 3 bases between. This CDR3 has 12 amino acids. In DNA, the CDR3 is TGTGCCAGCAGCTTCAGCACCGGGGAGCTGTTTTTT. Protein sequence: CASSFSTGELFF.

V and J are TRBV28 and TRBJ2-6, with 13 bases matching TRBD2. Germline V gene sequence: CDR1 MDHEN, CDR2 SYDVKM. The CDR3 length is 17 residues. The V gene end was trimmed by 7 bases and the J gene end by 3 bases; junction bases not matched to a gene: 6. CDR3 nucleotide sequence: TGTGCCAGCAAAAAACTAGCGGGGGGGGTTGGGGCCAACGTCCTGACTTTC. Its protein product is CASKKLAGGVGANVLTF.

The J gene is TRBJ2-7, the V gene TRBV6-1, with 7 bases that match TRBD1. This CDR3 region has 16 residues. V lost 3 bases and J lost 3; bases outside the gene matches: 11. Germline lookup yields CDR1 MNHNS and CDR2 SASEGT. This CDR3 is CASSESSPRDSYEQYF. The DNA of the CDR3 is TGTGCCAGCAGTGAGTCAAGCCCCCGGGACAGCTACGAGCAGTACTTC.

This chain links TRBV27 with TRBJ2-5, with TRBD2 matching over 12 bases. Per germline, CDR1 MNHEY and CDR2 SMNVEV (reference sequence). This CDR3 comprises 19 residues. The junction had 18 bases not matched to a gene; V was cut back by 5 bases and J by 5 bases. The CDR3 is CASSPSTSGSQTGGETQYF. CDR3 nucleotide sequence: TGTGCCAGCAGTCCATCGACTAGCGGGAGCCAAACGGGAGGGGAGACCCAGTACTTC.

This clone has a handful of counts. The DNA of the CDR3 is TGTGCCAGCAGCTCCCCTAGGAGCGGGAGGGGTAATGAGCAGTTCTTC. It yields the protein CASSSPRSGRGNEQFF. V usage is TRBV7-3 and J usage is TRBJ2-1; TRBD2 matches 10 bases. Germline values: CDR1 SGHTA, CDR2 FQGTGA. The CDR3 sequence is 16 residues long. J was trimmed by 7 bases and V by 4 bases; bases with no gene match: 10.

V gene TRBV4-3 combines with J gene TRBJ1-2, with unresolved D. Trimming cost V 1 base and J 3 bases, with 9 bases left between them. CDR1 and CDR2 (germline): LGHNA, YSLEER. This CDR3 comprises 14 residues. As DNA, the CDR3 is TGCGCCAGCAGCCAAGGGACGCGGGACTATGGCTACACCTTC. This encodes CASSQGTRDYGYTF.

V usage is TRBV6-1 and J usage is TRBJ1-5; D not certain. Trimming took 0 bases from V and 2 from J, leaving 20 bases between them. Germline V gives CDR1 MNHNS, CDR2 SASEGT. The CDR3 loop spans 19 amino acids. The DNA of the CDR3 is TGTGCCAGCAGTGAAGCCTCACCGGGTCTCGCGTTAGGCAATCAGCCCCAGCATTTT. Residues: CASSEASPGLALGNQPQHF.

V is TRBV18 and J is TRBJ1-2; 12 positions agree with TRBD1. With V trimmed by 3 bases and J by 5 bases, 10 bases remained unmatched. The CDR3 sequence is 17 residues long. Germline-derived CDR1 and CDR2 are KGHSH and LQKENI. CDR3 nucleotides: TGTGCCAGCTCACCGGGGACAGGGGGCGTATCAGGGTATGGCTACACCTTC. It codes for CASSPGTGGVSGYGYTF.

This clone was seen more than once but under ten times. The CDR3 is CASSLGARVDTF. DNA of the CDR3: TGTGCCAGCAGTTTAGGTGCTCGGGTCGACACCTTC. V gene TRBV28 combines with J gene TRBJ1-2; no clear D gene. The CDR3 length is 12 residues. V shed 2 bases and J shed 12 bases, with 13 bases lying between them. The germline CDR1 and CDR2 sequences are MDHEN and SYDVKM.

J is TRBJ1-1 and V is TRBV19, with 9 nucleotides matching TRBD1. After removal of 1 base from V and 11 bases from J, the junction contained 8 bases not matched to a gene. Germline CDR1 LNHDA, CDR2 SQIVND (reference sequence). CDR3 length: 14 amino acids. DNA for the CDR3: TGTGCCAGTAGTATAGTTGGGACAGGGCTGGAGGCTTTCTTT. The encoded protein is CASSIVGTGLEAFF.

This chain joins TRBV6-4 and TRBJ1-5; 8 bases agree with TRBD1. Germline V gives CDR1 MRHNA, CDR2 SNTAGT. The CDR3 spans 16 residues. J was trimmed by 7 bases and V by 5 bases; bases with no gene match: 13. The CDR3 DNA is TGTGCCAGCAGTTCTCCGGGGGCAGGGGGCGGCCAGCCCCAGCATTTT. Translated: CASSSPGAGGGQPQHF.

This chain links TRBV2 with TRBJ2-1, with 10 bases identical to TRBD2. There are 15 residues in the CDR3. Germline CDR1 and CDR2: SNHLY and FYNNEI. V was clipped by 7 bases and J by 1 base; unmatched bases: 4. Written as DNA, the CDR3 is TGTGCCAGCAAAATAGCGGGAGGTTCCTACAATGAGCAGTTCTTC. Encoded protein: CASKIAGGSYNEQFF. Filled out from reference TRBV2 and TRBJ2-1, the complete variable domain reads EPEVTQTPSHQVTQMGQEVILRCVPISNHLYFYWYRQILGQKVEFLVSFYNNEISEKSEIFDDQFSVERPDGSNFTLKIRSTKLEDSAMYFCASKIAGGSYNEQFFGPGTRLTVL.

The V call is TRBV7-3, the J call TRBJ2-4; 7 nucleotides line up with TRBD2. With 4 bases clipped from V and 0 bases from J, the junction kept 18 bases outside the gene matches. Germline lookup yields CDR1 SGHTA and CDR2 FQGTGA. The CDR3 length is 20 residues. The CDR3: CASSSSLTIAGRVAKNIQYF. CDR3 DNA sequence: TGTGCCAGCAGCTCTTCACTGACTATAGCGGGCCGAGTAGCCAAAAACATTCAGTACTTC.

This chain connects TRBV6-5 to TRBJ2-1; TRBD2 agrees at 12 bases. V dropped 2 bases and J dropped 5; count of bases not matched to a gene: 4. Per the germline V gene, CDR1 is MNHEY and CDR2 is SVGAGI. This CDR3 has 16 residues. The CDR3 coding sequence is TGTGCCAGCAGTTACGGGCTAGCGGGAGGGGACAATGAGCAGTTCTTC. It is translated as CASSYGLAGGDNEQFF.

This chain connects TRBV20-1 to TRBJ2-1; no firm D call. Germline V CDR1 and CDR2: DFQATT, SNEGSKA (reference sequence). Between the trimmed V and J ends, which lost 6 bases and 6 bases, there was a span of 6 bases. This CDR3 spans 10 amino acids. Written as DNA, the CDR3 is TGCAGTGCAAGCACCAATGAGCAGTTCTTC. This encodes CSASTNEQFF.

This chain joins TRBV30 and TRBJ2-2; maybe TRBD1 (6 bases). Germline-derived CDR1 and CDR2 are GTSNPN and SVGIG (reference sequence). The ends were cut back, 8 bases at V and 6 bases at J, with 22 bases in the middle. There are 15 residues in the CDR3. Here the CDR3 DNA reads TGTGCCCTATCTGACAGGTTGGGCCAAGCCGGGGAGCTGTTTTTT. It yields the protein CALSDRLGQAGELFF.

The chain couples TRBV5-1 to TRBJ1-1; 12 bases are a match to TRBD1. The CDR3 runs to 14 residues. The V gene's germline CDR1 is SGHRS and CDR2 YFSETQ. The V gene end was trimmed by 3 bases and the J gene end by 11 bases; junction bases not matched to a gene: 8. The CDR3 here is CASSSGQGASAAFF. The CDR3, as DNA: TGCGCCAGCAGCTCGGGACAGGGGGCGTCAGCGGCTTTCTTT. Full variable domain (outside the CDR3, taken from reference TRBV5-1 and TRBJ1-1): KAGVTQTPRYLIKTRGQQVTLSCSPISGHRSVSWYQQTPGQGLQFLFEYFSETQRNKGNFPGRFSGRQFSNSRSEMNVSTLELGDSALYLCASSSGQGASAAFFGQGTRLTVV.

J is TRBJ2-7 and V is TRBV5-6; the D gene is possibly TRBD1 (5 bases). Trimming pared 7 bases from V and 3 bases from J, leaving 14 bases between. Germline values: CDR1 SGHDT, CDR2 YYEEEE. This CDR3 has 13 amino acids. DNA of the CDR3: TGTGCCAGCCAAGACAGCCTCTTCTACGAGCAGTACTTC. It codes for CASQDSLFYEQYF.

V and J are TRBV15 and TRBJ1-1; tentatively, D is TRBD1 (5 bases). There are 14 residues in the CDR3. V was pared by 1 base and J by 0 bases, with 6 bases between. Germline-derived CDR1 and CDR2 are LNHNV and YYDKDF (reference sequence). This CDR3 is CATSRGTLNTEAFF. In DNA form, the CDR3 reads TGTGCCACCAGCAGAGGGACATTGAACACTGAAGCTTTCTTT.